This T cell receptor beta chain was sequenced for a study of human T cells and chemical hapten exposure. The wider study: Variability of per-sample TCR yields stemmed mainly from small differences in pooled library volume.

The germline CDR1 and CDR2 sequences are MNHNY and SVGAGI (reference sequence). The CDR3 extends over 15 amino acids. V lost 0 bases, J lost 4 bases, and 1 base stayed unmatched. Study conclusions and caveats: Once DPC sensitization occurred, TCRs above 1 in 1000 frequency showed no change.

Individual cDNA molecules received unique molecular identifiers in the library. Authors' data handling: The number of TCRs in each sample had a median of 95,638 and spanned about 23,224 to 700,000. TCRdb re-called the RACE reads with MiXCR, one entry per CDR3 protein. The V and J calls shown here were made by TCRdb, not taken from the authors' results. The data show around 45,000 distinct CDR3 sequences, with around 3.4% seen just once and around 5.7% held by the top ten. As regards this clonotype: Its antigen is as yet unknown.

The time point denotes: healthy volunteer bleed at 6 weeks. Researchers extracted total RNA from unfractionated whole blood. Sequencing was carried out using whole blood. The receptor was isolated from a human donor in good health. Some clones in this sample may be carry-over from other donors' samples. The chain carries TRBV6-6 and TRBJ1-5, with 9 bases identical to TRBD1. The CDR3 DNA is TGTGCCAGCAGTTACTCTGGGACAGGGAATCAGCCCCAGCATTTT. Translated: CASSYSGTGNQPQHF.